The T cell receptor beta chain under discussion was sequenced for a study of technical replicates of blood from four donors. Germline V CDR1 and CDR2: MDHEN, SYDVKM. V lost 5 bases to trimming and J lost 2 bases; unmatched junction nucleotides: 6. The CDR3 extends over 14 amino acids. Method: immunoSEQ multiplex PCR; TCRdb's copy keeps in-frame clones and lacks some. The data show under 55,000 clones, 95% to 96% seen once. This TCR derives from a human donor in good health. The rearrangement joins TRBV28 to TRBJ2-7; 7 positions match TRBD2. Sequencing used T cells isolated from PBMCs. In nucleotides, the CDR3 is TGTGCCAGCAGTCCAAGCGGGATCGCCTACGAGCAGTACTTC. It encodes CASSPSGIAYEQYF.